This TCR delta chain was captured in a study of Vδ1+ human thymocytes. Points from the study as a whole: Bulk data may be misread because of unexpected Vdelta2 sequences. In the thymus, TRG and TRD repertoires looked highly polyclonal with Gaussian CDR3 lengths. Donors shared many TRG clonotypes but few TRD clonotypes.

About this clone itself: Its cognate antigen is unknown.

Germline CDR1 is TSWWSYY and CDR2 is QGS. The CDR3 runs 18 residues. The V gene lost 5 bases and the J gene lost 5 bases, with 27 bases spanning the gap. Extracted RNA was reverse transcribed into cDNA. Pooled V-gene forward primers with one constant-region reverse primer generated the CDR3 amplicons by multiplex PCR. TCRdb called clones from the multiplex PCR reads again using CATT. Among 80,000 or so delta-chain clones listed, more than 30% were seen once. The rearrangement joins TRDV1 to TRDJ1; perhaps TRDD2 as D (6 bases). The sequence was collected from a boy under three years old who had congenital heart surgery. Sequenced material: Vdelta1+ gamma-delta thymocytes from the thymus. Subset indicated: FACS-sorted CD3+ TCRalphabeta- TCRVdelta1+ TCRVdelta2- thymocytes. CDR3 loop: CALGKIPSIYWRGDKLIF. In nucleotides, the CDR3 is TGTGCTCTTGGGAAAATTCCTAGCATATACTGGCGGGGGGATAAACTCATCTTT.